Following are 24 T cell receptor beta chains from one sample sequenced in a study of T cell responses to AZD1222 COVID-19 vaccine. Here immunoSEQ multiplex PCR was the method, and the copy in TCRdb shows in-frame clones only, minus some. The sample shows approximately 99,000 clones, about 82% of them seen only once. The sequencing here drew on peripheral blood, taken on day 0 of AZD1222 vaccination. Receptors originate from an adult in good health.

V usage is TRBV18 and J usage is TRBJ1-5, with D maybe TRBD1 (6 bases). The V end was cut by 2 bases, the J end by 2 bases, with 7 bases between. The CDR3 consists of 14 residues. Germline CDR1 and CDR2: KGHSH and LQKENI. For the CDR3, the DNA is TGTGCCAGCTCACCATCAGGGGGCAATCAGCCCCAGCATTTT. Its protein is CASSPSGGNQPQHF.

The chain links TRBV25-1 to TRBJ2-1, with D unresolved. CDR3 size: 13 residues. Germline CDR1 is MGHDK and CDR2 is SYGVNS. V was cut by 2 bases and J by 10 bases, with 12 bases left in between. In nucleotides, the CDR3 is TGTGCCAGCAGTGAAAGGCCTTATCGGGAGCAGTTCTTC. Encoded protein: CASSERPYREQFF. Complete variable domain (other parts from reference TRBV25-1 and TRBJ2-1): EADIYQTPRYLVIGTGKKITLECSQTMGHDKMYWYQQDPGMELHLIHYSYGVNSTEKGDLSSESTVSRIRTEHFPLTLESARPSHTSQYLCASSERPYREQFFGPGTRLTVL.

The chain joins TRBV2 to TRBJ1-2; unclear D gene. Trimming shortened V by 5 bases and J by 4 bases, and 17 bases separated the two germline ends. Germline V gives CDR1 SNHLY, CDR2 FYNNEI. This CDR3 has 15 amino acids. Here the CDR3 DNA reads TGTGCCAGCAGTCCCACCGAGACCGGCGGCTATGGCTACACCTTC. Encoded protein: CASSPTETGGYGYTF.

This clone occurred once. The CDR3 coding sequence is TGTGCCAGCAGTTCTACAGGGTCGAGGGCCTACGAGCAGTACTTC. Protein sequence: CASSSTGSRAYEQYF. V and J are TRBV6-5 and TRBJ2-7, with TRBD1 as a possible D gene (6 bases). Germline lookup yields CDR1 MNHEY and CDR2 SVGAGI. Trimming took off 4 bases at V and 2 bases at J, with 15 bases between the two ends. The CDR3 is 15 amino acids.

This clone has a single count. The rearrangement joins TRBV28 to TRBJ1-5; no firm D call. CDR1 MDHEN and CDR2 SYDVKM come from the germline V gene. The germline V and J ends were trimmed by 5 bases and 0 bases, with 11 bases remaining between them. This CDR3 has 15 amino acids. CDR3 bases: TGTGCCAGCAGTAGGTGGGCAGGTAGCAATCAGCCCCAGCATTTT. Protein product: CASSRWAGSNQPQHF.

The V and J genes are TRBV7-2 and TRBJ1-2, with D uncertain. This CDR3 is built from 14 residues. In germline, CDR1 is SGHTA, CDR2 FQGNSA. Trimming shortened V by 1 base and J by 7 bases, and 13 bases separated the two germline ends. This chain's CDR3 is CASSLEETPSGYTF. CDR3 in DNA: TGTGCCAGCAGCTTAGAGGAAACCCCCTCTGGCTACACCTTC.

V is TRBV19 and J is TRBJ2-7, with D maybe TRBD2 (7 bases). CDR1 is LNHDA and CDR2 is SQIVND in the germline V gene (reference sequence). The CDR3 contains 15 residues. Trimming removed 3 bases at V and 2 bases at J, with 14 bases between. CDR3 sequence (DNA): TGTGCCAGTAGTATGGGTCGGGGGGCCGCCTACGAGCAGTACTTC. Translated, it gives CASSMGRGAAYEQYF.

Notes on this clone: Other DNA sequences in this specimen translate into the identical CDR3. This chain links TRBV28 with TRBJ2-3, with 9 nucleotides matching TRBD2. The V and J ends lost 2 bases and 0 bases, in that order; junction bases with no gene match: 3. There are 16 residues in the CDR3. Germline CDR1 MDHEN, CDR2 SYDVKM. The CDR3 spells CASSLRLAGSTDTQYF. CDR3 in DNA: TGTGCCAGCAGTTTACGGCTAGCGGGGAGCACAGATACGCAGTATTTT.

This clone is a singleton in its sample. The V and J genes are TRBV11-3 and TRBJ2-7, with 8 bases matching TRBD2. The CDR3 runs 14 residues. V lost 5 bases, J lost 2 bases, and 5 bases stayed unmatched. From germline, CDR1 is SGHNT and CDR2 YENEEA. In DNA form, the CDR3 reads TGTGCCAGCAGCCCCGGGACTAGTGCCTACGAGCAGTACTTC. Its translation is CASSPGTSAYEQYF.

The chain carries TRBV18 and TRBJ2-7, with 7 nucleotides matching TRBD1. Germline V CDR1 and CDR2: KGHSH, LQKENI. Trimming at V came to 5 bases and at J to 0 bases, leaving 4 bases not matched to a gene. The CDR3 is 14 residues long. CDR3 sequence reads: CASSAGGASYEQYF. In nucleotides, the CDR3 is TGTGCCAGCTCAGCAGGGGGAGCCTCCTACGAGCAGTACTTC. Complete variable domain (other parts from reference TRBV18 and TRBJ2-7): NAGVMQNPRHLVRRRGQEARLRCSPMKGHSHVYWYRQLPEEGLKFMVYLQKENIIDESGMPKERFSAEFPKEGPSILRIQQVVRGDSAAYFCASSAGGASYEQYFGPGTRLTVT.

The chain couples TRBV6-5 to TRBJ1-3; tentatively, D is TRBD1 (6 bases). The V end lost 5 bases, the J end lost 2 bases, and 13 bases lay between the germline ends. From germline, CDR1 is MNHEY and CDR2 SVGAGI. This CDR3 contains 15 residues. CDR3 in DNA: TGTGCCAGCAGTCTGGAACAGGGTCCTGGAAACACCATATATTTT. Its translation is CASSLEQGPGNTIYF.

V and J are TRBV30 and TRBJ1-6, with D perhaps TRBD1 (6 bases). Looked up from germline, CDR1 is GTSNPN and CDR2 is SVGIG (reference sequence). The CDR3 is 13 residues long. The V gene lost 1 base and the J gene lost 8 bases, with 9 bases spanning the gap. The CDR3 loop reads CAWSASGDSPLHF. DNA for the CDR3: TGTGCCTGGAGTGCGTCAGGGGATTCACCCCTCCACTTT. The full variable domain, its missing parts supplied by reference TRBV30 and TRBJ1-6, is SQTIHQWPATLVQPVGSPLSLECTVEGTSNPNLYWYRQAAGRGLQLLFYSVGIGQISSEVPQNLSASRPQDRQFILSSKKLLLSDSGFYLCAWSASGDSPLHFGNGTRLTVT.

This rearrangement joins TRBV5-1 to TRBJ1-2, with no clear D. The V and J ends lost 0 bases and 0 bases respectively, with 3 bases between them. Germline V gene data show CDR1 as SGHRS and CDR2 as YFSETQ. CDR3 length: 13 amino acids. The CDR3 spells CASSLDTNYGYTF. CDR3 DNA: TGCGCCAGCAGCTTGGACACTAACTATGGCTACACCTTC.

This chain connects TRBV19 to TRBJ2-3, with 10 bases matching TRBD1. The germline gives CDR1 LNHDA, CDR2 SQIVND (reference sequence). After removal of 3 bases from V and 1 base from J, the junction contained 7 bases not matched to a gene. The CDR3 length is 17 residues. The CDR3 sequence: CASSIKTGTGGTDTQYF. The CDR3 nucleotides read TGTGCCAGTAGTATCAAAACCGGGACAGGGGGCACAGATACGCAGTATTTT. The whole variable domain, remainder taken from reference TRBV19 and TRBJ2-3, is DGGITQSPKYLFRKEGQNVTLSCEQNLNHDAMYWYRQDPGQGLRLIYYSQIVNDFQKGDIAEGYSVSREKKESFPLTVTSAQKNPTAFYLCASSIKTGTGGTDTQYFGPGTRLTVL.

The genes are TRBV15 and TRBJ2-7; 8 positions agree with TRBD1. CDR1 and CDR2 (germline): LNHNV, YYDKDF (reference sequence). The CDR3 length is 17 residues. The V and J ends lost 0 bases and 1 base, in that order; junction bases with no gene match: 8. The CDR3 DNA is TGTGCCACCAGCAGAGAAGATATACAGGGGGGATCCTACGAGCAGTACTTC. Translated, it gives CATSREDIQGGSYEQYF.

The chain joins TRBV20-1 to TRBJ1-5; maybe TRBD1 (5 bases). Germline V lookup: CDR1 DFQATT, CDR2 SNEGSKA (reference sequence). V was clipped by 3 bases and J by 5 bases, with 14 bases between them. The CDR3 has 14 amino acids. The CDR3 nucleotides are TGCAGTGCTAGTCCTTTAGGGGCGGATCAGCCCCAGCATTTT. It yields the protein CSASPLGADQPQHF.

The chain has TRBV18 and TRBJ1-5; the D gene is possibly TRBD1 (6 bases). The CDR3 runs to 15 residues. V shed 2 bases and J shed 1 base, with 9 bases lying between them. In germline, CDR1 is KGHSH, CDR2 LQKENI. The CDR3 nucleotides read TGTGCCAGCTCACCAGGGGGACACAGCAATCAGCCCCAGCATTTT. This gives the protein CASSPGGHSNQPQHF. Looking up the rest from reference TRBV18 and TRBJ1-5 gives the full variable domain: NAGVMQNPRHLVRRRGQEARLRCSPMKGHSHVYWYRQLPEEGLKFMVYLQKENIIDESGMPKERFSAEFPKEGPSILRIQQVVRGDSAAYFCASSPGGHSNQPQHFGDGTRLSIL.

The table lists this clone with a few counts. CDR3 sequence: CASSFNPGTANYGYTF. In nucleotides, the CDR3 is TGTGCCAGTAGTTTTAACCCCGGAACCGCTAACTATGGCTACACCTTC. This chain links TRBV19 with TRBJ1-2; the D is unclear. V gave up 5 bases and J gave up 0 bases, with 16 bases separating them. This CDR3 spans 16 amino acids. Germline V gene data show CDR1 as LNHDA and CDR2 as SQIVND (reference sequence).

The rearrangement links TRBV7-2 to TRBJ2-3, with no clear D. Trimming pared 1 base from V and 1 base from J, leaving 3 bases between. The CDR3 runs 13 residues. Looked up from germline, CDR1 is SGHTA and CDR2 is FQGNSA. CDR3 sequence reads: CASSLGGTDTQYF. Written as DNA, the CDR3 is TGTGCCAGCAGCTTAGGCGGCACAGATACGCAGTATTTT. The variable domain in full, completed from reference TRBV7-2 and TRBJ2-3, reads GAGVSQSPSNKVTEKGKDVELRCDPISGHTALYWYRQSLGQGLEFLIYFQGNSAPDKSGLPSDRFSAERTGGSVSTLTIQRTQQEDSAVYLCASSLGGTDTQYFGPGTRLTVL.

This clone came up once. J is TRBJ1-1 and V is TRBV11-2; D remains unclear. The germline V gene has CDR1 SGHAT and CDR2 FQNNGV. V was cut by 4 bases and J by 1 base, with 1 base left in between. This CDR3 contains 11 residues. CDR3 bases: TGTGCCAGCAGCTCGAACACTGAAGCTTTCTTT. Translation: CASSSNTEAFF.

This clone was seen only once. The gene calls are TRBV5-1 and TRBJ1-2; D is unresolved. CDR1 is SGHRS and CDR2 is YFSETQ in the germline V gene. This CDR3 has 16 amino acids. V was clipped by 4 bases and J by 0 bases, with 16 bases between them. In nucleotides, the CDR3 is TGCGCCAGCAGCCGGGCGGTGGGGAAAGCTAACTATGGCTACACCTTC. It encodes CASSRAVGKANYGYTF.

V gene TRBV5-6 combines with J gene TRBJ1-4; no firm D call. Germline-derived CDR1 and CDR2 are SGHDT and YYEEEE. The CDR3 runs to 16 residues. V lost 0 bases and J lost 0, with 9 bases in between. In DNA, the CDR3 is TGTGCCAGCAGCTTGGTGGCTCTTGCAACTAATGAAAAACTGTTTTTT. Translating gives CASSLVALATNEKLFF. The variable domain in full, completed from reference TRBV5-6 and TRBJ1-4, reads DAGVTQSPTHLIKTRGQQVTLRCSPKSGHDTVSWYQQALGQGPQFIFQYYEEEERQRGNFPDRFSGHQFPNYSSELNVNALLLGDSALYLCASSLVALATNEKLFFGSGTQLSVL.

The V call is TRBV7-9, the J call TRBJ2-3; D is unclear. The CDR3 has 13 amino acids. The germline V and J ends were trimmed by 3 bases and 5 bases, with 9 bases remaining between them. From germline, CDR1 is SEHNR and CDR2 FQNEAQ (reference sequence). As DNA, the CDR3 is TGTGCCAGCAGCTTTACCGACATAGATACGCAGTATTTT. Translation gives CASSFTDIDTQYF.

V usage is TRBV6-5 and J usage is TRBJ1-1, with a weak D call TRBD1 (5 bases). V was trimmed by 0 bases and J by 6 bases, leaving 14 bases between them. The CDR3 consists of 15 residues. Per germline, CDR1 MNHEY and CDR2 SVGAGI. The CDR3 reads CASSYSPAARAEAFF. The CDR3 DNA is TGTGCCAGCAGTTACTCCCCGGCCGCCAGGGCTGAAGCTTTCTTT.